The 11 T cell receptor beta chains below all came from one sample that was sequenced in a study of blood T cells in healthy people across ages. Through a sample-barcoded 5' primer and a J-beta primer mix, a second PCR was run for roughly 6 to 12 cycles. TCRdb itself ran the 5' RACE reads through MiXCR, one entry per CDR3 protein. The table lists 1.8 million or so distinct CDR3 sequences, roughly two fifths of them singletons. The sequenced sample consisted of blood. Receptors originate from a human donor in good health.

CDR3 region: CASSVHGGTGADTQYF. CDR3 sequence (DNA): TGTGCCAGCAGCGTCCACGGAGGGACAGGGGCAGATACGCAGTATTTT. J is TRBJ2-3 and V is TRBV9, with 10 bases matching TRBD1. Germline assignment: CDR1 SGDLS and CDR2 YYNGEE. J gave up 4 bases and V 2 bases, and 7 bases lay outside the gene matches. The CDR3 totals 16 residues.

This chain joins TRBV12-3 or TRBV12-4 and TRBJ2-5, with D tentatively TRBD1 (5 bases). The V end lost 5 bases, the J end lost 11 bases, and 12 bases lay between the germline ends. The CDR3 has 11 residues. CDR3 sequence: CASSQGDWQYF. As DNA, the CDR3 is TGTGCCAGCAGTCAAGGGGATTGGCAGTACTTC.

This chain links TRBV7-3 with TRBJ2-7, with D possibly matching TRBD1 (6 bases). The germline V and J ends were trimmed by 3 bases and 3 bases, with 15 bases remaining between them. The CDR3 covers 15 residues. In germline, CDR1 is SGHTA, CDR2 FQGTGA. The chain's CDR3 is CASSFLPGQDYEQYF. The CDR3 DNA reads TGTGCCAGCAGCTTCCTCCCGGGACAAGACTACGAGCAGTACTTC.

This clonotype has a count of ten or more. The gene calls are TRBV20-1 and TRBJ1-1; 9 bases fit TRBD1. J gave up 6 bases and V 3 bases, and 11 bases lay outside the gene matches. The CDR3 has 15 residues. Germline assignment: CDR1 DFQATT and CDR2 SNEGSKA (reference sequence). The CDR3 coding sequence is TGCAGTGCTAGGACAGGGGGGAATTACGCGGCTGAAGCTTTCTTT. Its translation is CSARTGGNYAAEAFF.

This clonotype was picked up a small number of times. The chain recombines TRBV6-6 with TRBJ2-5; TRBD2 might be the D (6 bases). The CDR3 has 15 amino acids. V lost 5 bases and J lost 5, with 18 bases in between. Germline lookup yields CDR1 MNHNY and CDR2 SVGAGI (reference sequence). The DNA of the CDR3 is TGTGCCAGCAGTGGGGGGAAAACGGTGAAGGAGACCCAGTACTTC. This encodes CASSGGKTVKETQYF.

This clonotype turned up a few times. This sequence joins TRBV7-2 and TRBJ2-5; tentatively, D is TRBD1 (9 bases). Per germline, CDR1 SGHTA and CDR2 FQGNSA. Trimming took 2 bases from V and 5 from J, leaving 21 bases between them. The CDR3 length is 17 residues. CDR3 loop: CASSLTLLAGTGETQYF. In DNA form, the CDR3 reads TGTGCCAGCAGCTTAACCCTATTAGCGGGGACAGGGGAGACCCAGTACTTC.

This clonotype was observed many times. This chain links TRBV20-1 with TRBJ2-7; D may be TRBD2 (7 bases). CDR3 length: 14 residues. V lost 2 bases to trimming and J lost 2 bases, with 13 bases between them. Per germline, CDR1 DFQATT and CDR2 SNEGSKA (reference sequence). The CDR3 DNA is TGCAGTGCTAGATGGGCGGGGGCCACCTACGAGCAGTACTTC. Its translation is CSARWAGATYEQYF.

The rearrangement links TRBV12-3 or TRBV12-4 to TRBJ1-1, with TRBD1 as a possible D gene (5 bases). The V end was cut by 4 bases, the J end by 4 bases, with 10 bases between. The CDR3 is 13 residues long. The CDR3 bases are TGTGCCAGCAGTTGGGGGGGGTTCACTGAAGCTTTCTTT. Its protein product is CASSWGGFTEAFF.

The chain is built from TRBV7-2 and TRBJ1-1, with D unclear. Trimming pared 5 bases from V and 2 bases from J, leaving 12 bases between. This CDR3 is 14 amino acids long. Germline V gene lookup returns CDR1 SGHTA and CDR2 FQGNSA. CDR3 amino acids: CASSPILRNTEAFF. For the CDR3, the DNA is TGTGCCAGCAGCCCTATCCTGCGAAACACTGAAGCTTTCTTT.

The V and J genes are TRBV7-2 and TRBJ2-5; D remains unclear. Germline V gene sequence: CDR1 SGHTA, CDR2 FQGNSA. There are 12 residues in the CDR3. V was shortened by 6 bases and J by 5 bases, with 10 bases between the two germline ends. The CDR3 sequence: CASSPPDETQYF. The CDR3, as DNA: TGTGCCAGCAGTCCTCCGGACGAGACCCAGTACTTC.

The genes are TRBV12-3 or TRBV12-4 and TRBJ1-1; no reliable D call. V dropped 7 bases and J dropped 4 bases, with 13 bases sitting between them. CDR3 length equals 13 residues. CDR3 in amino acids: CASTTDVGTEAFF. The DNA for the CDR3 is TGTGCCAGCACTACGGACGTAGGCACTGAAGCTTTCTTT.